Listed below are T cell receptor beta chains from one sample, sequenced in a study of T cell responses to AZD1222 COVID-19 vaccine. Clones were sequenced by immunoSEQ multiplex PCR, and TCRdb holds only the in-frame ones, with some missing. This table has about 42,000 clones, more than 70% appearing once. Sequenced material: peripheral blood, taken 28 days after the second AZD1222 dose. The receptors stem from an adult who received the AZD1222 COVID-19 vaccine. CDR3s include the opening cysteine and the closing phenylalanine or tryptophan. A D gene is named only where the DNA matches it firmly. The size entry is marked missing in some rows and otherwise reads once, few, many or a size class.

>.|TRBJ2-2|TRBD2|TRBV4-2
TGTGCCAGCAGCCAAGACCTTAGCGGGAGGGGTAACGGGGAGCTGTTTTTT
CASSQDLSGRGNGELFF
>.|TRBJ1-2|.|TRBV6-1
TGTGCCAGCAGTGAACGGGAATTCGGCTACACCTTC
CASSEREFGYTF
>.|TRBJ1-6|.|TRBV27
TGTGCCAGCATGGCAGGTCGTCATTCACCCCTCCACTTT
CASMAGRHSPLHF
>.|TRBJ1-5|.|TRBV10-3
TGTGCCATCAGTGAAGCGGCAGGGAGGGGCGGCAATCAGCCCCAGCATTTT
CAISEAAGRGGNQPQHF
>.|TRBJ2-1|TRBD2|TRBV11-2
TGTGCCAGCAGCTCCTCTAGGACTAGCGGGGGTATTTACAATGAGCAGTTCTTC
CASSSSRTSGGIYNEQFF
>.|TRBJ2-5|.|TRBV5-6
TGTGCCAGCAGCTTAACGTCAGAGACCCAGTACTTC
CASSLTSETQYF
>.|TRBJ1-3|.|TRBV14
TGTGCCAGCAGCCAATCGGGGTGGCCTGGAAACACCATATATTTT
CASSQSGWPGNTIYF
>.|TRBJ1-3|.|TRBV28
TGTGCCAGCAGTTTGGTGGGGTCGGCTGGAAACACCATATATTTT
CASSLVGSAGNTIYF
>once|TRBJ2-7|TRBD2|TRBV15
TGTGCCACCAGCAGAGATCGGTCAGCGGGGTCTTACGAGCAGTACTTC
CATSRDRSAGSYEQYF
>.|TRBJ1-1|.|TRBV5-4
TGTGCCAGCAGCTTCCAACAGGAGGGGACTGAAGCTTTCTTT
CASSFQQEGTEAFF